The 26 T cell receptor beta chains below were found in one sample sequenced in a study of neoadjuvant anti-PD-1 for oral cavity cancer. Assay used: immunoSEQ multiplex PCR; TCRdb lists only in-frame clones, some missing. The sample yields 55,000 to 80,000 clones, more than 70% seen once. This material consisted of PBMCs, taken before nivolumab (anti-PD-1) treatment. These receptors all stem from a person aged 40-85 years with oral cavity squamous cell carcinoma.

The chain combines TRBV7-8 with TRBJ2-2; no firm D call. The CDR3 runs to 16 residues. Germline CDR1 reads SGHVS; CDR2 reads FQNEAQ. The V end lost 5 bases, the J end lost 3 bases, and 16 bases lay between the germline ends. The CDR3 DNA reads as TGTGCCAGCAGCCTTCCGGGTCAATCTTACACCGGGGAGCTGTTTTTT. This codes for CASSLPGQSYTGELFF.

The J gene is TRBJ1-2, the V gene TRBV28, with 7 bases lining up with TRBD1. Germline trimming cut 1 base from V and 8 bases from J; bases unmatched to any gene: 7. CDR1 and CDR2 (germline): MDHEN, SYDVKM. The CDR3 contains 14 residues. CDR3 sequence reads: CASSLLGGGRGYTF. The CDR3 bases are TGTGCCAGCAGTTTATTGGGAGGGGGCAGGGGCTACACCTTC.

The J gene is TRBJ2-1, the V gene TRBV7-9, with TRBD1 matching 7 bases. From germline, CDR1 is SEHNR and CDR2 FQNEAQ (reference sequence). The CDR3 runs 16 residues. J was trimmed by 0 bases and V by 5 bases; bases with no gene match: 7. CDR3 in amino acids: CASSTNRDSSYNEQFF. The DNA of the CDR3 is TGTGCCAGCAGCACTAACCGGGACAGCTCCTACAATGAGCAGTTCTTC.

The genes are TRBV28 and TRBJ1-2, with D uncertain. The V end was cut by 7 bases, the J end by 4 bases, with 16 bases between. Per germline, CDR1 MDHEN and CDR2 SYDVKM. This CDR3 contains 14 residues. The CDR3 DNA reads as TGTGCCAGCACCCCCGGGCCACAGCTCTATGGCTACACCTTC. Protein sequence: CASTPGPQLYGYTF.

The chain recombines TRBV6-5 with TRBJ1-5; 7 nucleotides line up with TRBD1. Trimming took 6 bases from V and 8 from J; bases not matched to a gene: 7. The CDR3 totals 13 residues. The germline V gene has CDR1 MNHEY and CDR2 SVGAGI. This CDR3 is CASSRQGEEPQHF. The CDR3 region has the DNA TGTGCCAGCAGCAGACAGGGAGAAGAGCCCCAGCATTTT.

This clone was seen once. The genes are TRBV11-2 and TRBJ2-7; TRBD2 matches at 10 bases. The length of the CDR3 is 15 residues. After removal of 6 bases from V and 0 bases from J, the junction contained 5 bases not matched to a gene. Germline V gene sequence: CDR1 SGHAT, CDR2 FQNNGV. The chain's CDR3 is CASRKLAGSSYEQYF. The CDR3 DNA sequence: TGTGCCAGCAGAAAACTAGCGGGGTCCTCCTACGAGCAGTACTTC.

The chain links TRBV20-1 to TRBJ2-4; D gene ambiguous. Trimming removed 6 bases at V and 7 bases at J, with 7 bases between. CDR3 length: 10 residues. The germline gives CDR1 DFQATT, CDR2 SNEGSKA (reference sequence). CDR3 region: CSAPTNIQYF. CDR3 DNA: TGCAGTGCCCCTACGAACATTCAGTACTTC.

The J gene is TRBJ2-3, the V gene TRBV9, with 10 bases identical to TRBD2. The CDR3 loop spans 15 amino acids. With V trimmed by 4 bases and J by 4 bases, 6 bases remained unmatched. CDR1 is SGDLS and CDR2 is YYNGEE in the germline V gene. Here the CDR3 DNA reads TGTGCCAGCAGCACGAGCGGGAGGGCCGCAGATACGCAGTATTTT. Translating it yields CASSTSGRAADTQYF.

This sequence joins TRBV4-1 and TRBJ2-1, with 9 nucleotides matching TRBD1. V lost 4 bases to trimming and J lost 3 bases; unmatched junction nucleotides: 7. The germline CDR1 and CDR2 sequences are MGHRA and YSYEKL. The CDR3 spans 16 residues. CDR3: CASSLPTGGIYNEQFF. The CDR3, as DNA: TGCGCCAGCAGCCTACCCACAGGGGGCATCTACAATGAGCAGTTCTTC.

This chain uses TRBV6-5 with TRBJ1-5, with D hard to call. V lost 6 bases and J 5 bases, leaving 11 bases between the germline ends. The germline V gene encodes CDR1 MNHEY and CDR2 SVGAGI. The CDR3 is 13 amino acids. In nucleotides, the CDR3 is TGTGCCAGCAGCGACATAGTGTATCAGCCCCAGCATTTT. Translating it yields CASSDIVYQPQHF.

The chain couples TRBV11-1 to TRBJ2-1; TRBD2 aligns across 9 bases. The CDR3 sequence is 14 residues long. Germline lookup yields CDR1 SGHAT and CDR2 FQDESV (reference sequence). The V segment lost 6 bases and the J segment 4 bases; nucleotides outside the gene matches: 4. CDR3: CASRDTSGYNEQFF. Written as DNA, the CDR3 is TGTGCCAGCAGGGATACTAGCGGGTACAATGAGCAGTTCTTC.

V usage is TRBV18 and J usage is TRBJ2-7; 11 bases agree with TRBD2. Looked up from germline, CDR1 is KGHSH and CDR2 is LQKENI. The CDR3 consists of 15 residues. The V and J ends lost 4 bases and 3 bases, in that order; junction bases with no gene match: 5. CDR3 loop: CASSLPGLADYEQYF. CDR3 bases: TGTGCCAGCTCACTACCGGGACTAGCGGACTACGAGCAGTACTTC.

The J gene is TRBJ1-2, the V gene TRBV10-2; TRBD1 matches 7 bases. The CDR3 sequence is 14 residues long. CDR1 is WSHSY and CDR2 is SAAADI in the germline V gene. Unmatched junction bases numbered 8, after V lost 4 bases and J lost 6 bases. The CDR3 is CASSVTQGTNGYTF. The CDR3 DNA reads as TGCGCCAGCAGTGTGACACAGGGGACTAATGGCTACACCTTC.

This sequence joins TRBV5-4 and TRBJ1-1; no clear D. Trimming took 1 base from V and 0 from J, leaving 10 bases between them. The CDR3 sequence is 15 residues long. In germline, CDR1 is SGHNT, CDR2 YYREEE (reference sequence). The DNA of the CDR3 is TGTGCCAGCAGCTTGTCTAACACACTGAACACTGAAGCTTTCTTT. It translates to CASSLSNTLNTEAFF.

V gene TRBV27 combines with J gene TRBJ1-1, with D perhaps matching TRBD1 (5 bases). This CDR3 is 13 amino acids long. Germline-derived CDR1 and CDR2 are MNHEY and SMNVEV (reference sequence). V was cut by 6 bases and J by 5 bases, with 13 bases left in between. CDR3 amino acids: CASSGAGWTEAFF. CDR3 nucleotide sequence: TGTGCCAGCAGCGGGGCGGGGTGGACTGAAGCTTTCTTT.

This chain connects TRBV15 to TRBJ2-3; TRBD1 matches 12 bases. With V trimmed by 3 bases and J by 4 bases, 5 bases remained unmatched. The CDR3 runs 16 residues. Germline V gene lookup returns CDR1 LNHNV and CDR2 YYDKDF (reference sequence). The CDR3 loop is CATSRGQGAMADTQYF. The CDR3 DNA is TGTGCCACCAGCAGGGGACAGGGGGCAATGGCAGATACGCAGTATTTT.

The V and J genes are TRBV5-1 and TRBJ1-5; a weak D match, TRBD1 (6 bases). CDR1 and CDR2 from the germline V gene are SGHRS and YFSETQ. The V and J ends lost 0 bases and 2 bases respectively, with 9 bases between them. This CDR3 comprises 15 residues. CDR3 amino acids: CASSLGQDGNQPQHF. CDR3 sequence (DNA): TGCGCCAGCAGCTTGGGACAGGACGGCAATCAGCCCCAGCATTTT.

This chain links TRBV5-4 with TRBJ2-5; D is undetermined. This CDR3 contains 16 residues. V was pared by 0 bases and J by 1 base, with 13 bases between. In germline, CDR1 is SGHNT, CDR2 YYREEE (reference sequence). The CDR3 DNA reads TGTGCCAGCAGCTTGGAAGTGAGTAGGTCCCAAGAGACCCAGTACTTC. Residues: CASSLEVSRSQETQYF.

This clone was detected only a few times. J is TRBJ1-2 and V is TRBV27; TRBD1 is a possible D gene (6 bases). The CDR3 sequence is 13 residues long. V was trimmed by 6 bases and J by 7 bases, leaving 15 bases between them. Germline V gene data show CDR1 as MNHEY and CDR2 as SMNVEV (reference sequence). CDR3 loop: CASRPTGSGGYTF. CDR3 DNA sequence: TGTGCCAGCAGGCCAACAGGGTCAGGTGGCTACACCTTC.

The CDR3 is CASSQDLLAGGQEQFF. CDR3 in DNA: TGCGCCAGCAGCCAAGATCTCCTAGCGGGGGGGCAGGAGCAGTTCTTC. The chain couples TRBV4-1 to TRBJ2-1, with 12 bases aligning to TRBD2. This CDR3 has 16 amino acids. In germline, CDR1 is MGHRA, CDR2 YSYEKL. With 0 bases clipped from V and 10 bases from J, the junction kept 7 bases outside the gene matches.

The gene calls are TRBV11-3 and TRBJ2-3; no firm D call. There are 12 residues in the CDR3. Germline V CDR1 and CDR2: SGHNT, YENEEA. Trimming took off 2 bases at V and 5 bases at J, with 5 bases between the two ends. The CDR3 loop is CASSLNGDTQYF. CDR3 DNA: TGTGCCAGCAGCTTAAACGGAGATACGCAGTATTTT.

The chain carries TRBV2 and TRBJ1-1; 8 bases are a match to TRBD1. J lost 6 bases, V lost 6 bases, and 6 bases had no gene match. This CDR3 has 13 amino acids. The germline V gene encodes CDR1 SNHLY and CDR2 FYNNEI. The CDR3 sequence is CASRDRVAAEAFF. The DNA of the CDR3 is TGTGCCAGCAGGGACAGGGTTGCTGCTGAAGCTTTCTTT.

The chain is built from TRBV7-8 and TRBJ1-5; D not resolved. The length of the CDR3 is 15 residues. CDR1 is SGHVS, CDR2 FQNEAQ, per germline. With 1 base removed from V and 7 bases from J, the gap between germline ends came to 14 bases. CDR3 DNA sequence: TGTGCCAGCAGCTTAGGGGCAGCCGGAGAGCAGCCCCAGCATTTT. Its protein product is CASSLGAAGEQPQHF. Supplemented by reference TRBV7-8 and TRBJ1-5, the full variable domain reads GAGVSQSPRYKVAKRGQDVALRCDPISGHVSLFWYQQALGQGPEFLTYFQNEAQLDKSGLPSDRFFAERPEGSVSTLKIQRTQQEDSAVYLCASSLGAAGEQPQHFGDGTRLSIL.

The chain links TRBV30 to TRBJ2-5; 7 bases are a match to TRBD2. Germline CDR1 reads GTSNPN; CDR2 reads SVGIG (reference sequence). J was trimmed by 5 bases and V by 5 bases; bases with no gene match: 8. The CDR3 loop spans 13 amino acids. The CDR3 bases are TGTGCCTGGTCAGGCGGGAGTTGGGAGACCCAGTACTTC. Translating it yields CAWSGGSWETQYF.

The chain uses TRBV5-1 and TRBJ1-4; D might be TRBD1 (5 bases). Germline V gene sequence: CDR1 SGHRS, CDR2 YFSETQ. CDR3 size: 16 residues. V was shortened by 1 base and J by 0 bases, with 10 bases between the two germline ends. In DNA, the CDR3 is TGCGCCAGCAGCTTGCAGGGAACTCCAACTAATGAAAAACTGTTTTTT. It yields the protein CASSLQGTPTNEKLFF.

Only a few counts were recorded for this clone. The chain uses TRBV19 and TRBJ2-7; 9 bases are a match to TRBD1. This CDR3 comprises 16 residues. V shed 1 base and J 1 base; nucleotides not matched to a gene: 5. CDR1 is LNHDA and CDR2 is SQIVND in the germline V gene (reference sequence). For the CDR3, the DNA is TGTGCCAGTAGTATAGGGGGACAGGGAGGGTCCTACGAGCAGTACTTC. Its translation: CASSIGGQGGSYEQYF. The variable domain in full, with the rest retrieved from reference TRBV19 and TRBJ2-7, is DGGITQSPKYLFRKEGQNVTLSCEQNLNHDAMYWYRQDPGQGLRLIYYSQIVNDFQKGDIAEGYSVSREKKESFPLTVTSAQKNPTAFYLCASSIGGQGGSYEQYFGPGTRLTVT.